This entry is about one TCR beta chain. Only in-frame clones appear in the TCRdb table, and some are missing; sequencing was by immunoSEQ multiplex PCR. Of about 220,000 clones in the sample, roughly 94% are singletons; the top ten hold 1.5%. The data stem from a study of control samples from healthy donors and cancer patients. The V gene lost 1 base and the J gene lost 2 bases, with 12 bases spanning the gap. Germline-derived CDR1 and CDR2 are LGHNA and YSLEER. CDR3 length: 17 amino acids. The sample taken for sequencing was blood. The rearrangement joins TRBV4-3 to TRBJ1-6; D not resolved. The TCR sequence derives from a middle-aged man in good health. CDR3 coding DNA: TGCGCCAGCAGCCAAGTTTGGGTGGAGGCCTATAATTCACCCCTCCACTTT. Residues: CASSQVWVEAYNSPLHF.